Sequencing of this T cell receptor (beta chain) was carried out in a study of blood T cell repertoires in COVID-19. The wider study: Nucleic acid was either cDNA or gDNA, and it came from T cells, B-cell-depleted T cells, or PBMCs.

CDR1 SGHRS and CDR2 YFSETQ come from the germline V gene. The CDR3 runs 14 residues. Trimming removed 2 bases at V and 5 bases at J, with 13 bases between. Libraries were prepared by immunoSEQ multiplex PCR; TCRdb keeps only in-frame clonotypes and omits some of them. This table has over 250,000 clones, about nine tenths appearing once. The chain joins TRBV5-1 to TRBJ2-5, with D possibly TRBD2 on 5 matching bases. The receptor's source is a woman in her 40s who had recovered from COVID-19. Specimen: peripheral blood. CDR3 protein: CASSFVRGVETQYF. The CDR3 DNA reads as TGCGCCAGCAGCTTCGTACGGGGAGTGGAGACCCAGTACTTC. Filled out from reference TRBV5-1 and TRBJ2-5, the complete variable domain reads KAGVTQTPRYLIKTRGQQVTLSCSPISGHRSVSWYQQTPGQGLQFLFEYFSETQRNKGNFPGRFSGRQFSNSRSEMNVSTLELGDSALYLCASSFVRGVETQYFGPGTRLLVL.